This T cell receptor (beta chain) emerged from a study of blood T cell repertoires in COVID-19. Study context: The United States, Italy and Spain provided the acute and convalescent COVID-19 samples. In each case, the material was cDNA or gDNA derived from T cells, B-cell-depleted T cells, or PBMCs.

The CDR3 contains 15 residues. Looked up from germline, CDR1 is SGHRS and CDR2 is YFSETQ. Trimming removed 4 bases at V and 1 base at J, with 11 bases between. Methods used by the authors: Amplifying reference gene primers gave estimates of nucleated cell counts. Repertoires were generated with immunoSEQ multiplex PCR, while TCRdb's copy carries only in-frame clones and drops some. Clone size and V and J calls were adopted from that table, with D and trimming inferred from the DNA. The table lists roughly 38,000 clones, about 74% of them singletons. This clone came up once. Sequenced sample: peripheral blood. V usage is TRBV5-1 and J usage is TRBJ1-4; D not certain. This receptor was obtained from a man in his sixties with active COVID-19. The CDR3 DNA reads as TGCGCCAGCAGCCCCGCACGGGTAACTAATGAAAAACTGTTTTTT. This translates into CASSPARVTNEKLFF.